This TCR beta chain is from a study of T cells in Graves' hyperthyroidism and ophthalmopathy. This CDR3 has 14 residues. Germline CDR1 and CDR2: SNHLY and FYNNEI. The ends were cut back, 7 bases at V and 5 bases at J, with 17 bases in the middle. TCR beta CDR3 sequences were amplified from RNA transcripts. A set of HTBI primers served as the primers for a first-round RT-PCR of the TCR CDR3. TCRdb fed the multiplex PCR reads into MiXCR, producing one record per CDR3 protein. The sample holds roughly 840,000 distinct CDR3 sequences, roughly 37% seen once. Sequencing was done on a sample of blood. The chain links TRBV2 to TRBJ2-5, with D perhaps TRBD1 (6 bases). The receptor comes from a young man with Graves' hyperthyroidism. The DNA of the CDR3 is TGTGCCAGCACCCCCCAGGGGATGACGGAGACCCAGTACTTC. Its protein is CASTPQGMTETQYF.